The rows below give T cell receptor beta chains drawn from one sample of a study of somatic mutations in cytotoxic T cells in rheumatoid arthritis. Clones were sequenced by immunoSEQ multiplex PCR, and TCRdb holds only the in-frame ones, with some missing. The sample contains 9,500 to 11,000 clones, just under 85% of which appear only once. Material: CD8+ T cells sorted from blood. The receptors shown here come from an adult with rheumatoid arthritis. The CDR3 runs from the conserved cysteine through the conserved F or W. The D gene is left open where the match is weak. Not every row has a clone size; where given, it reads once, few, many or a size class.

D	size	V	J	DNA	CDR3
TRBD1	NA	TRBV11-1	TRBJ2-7	TGTGCCAGCAGCGCCGGGACAGGGCTGGTTTACGAGCAGTACTTC	CASSAGTGLVYEQYF
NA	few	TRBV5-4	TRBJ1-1	TGTGCCAGCAGCTTGGGACACACTGAAGCTTTCTTT	CASSLGHTEAFF
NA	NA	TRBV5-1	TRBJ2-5	TGCGCCAGCAGCTGGATGGATCAAGAGACCCAGTACTTC	CASSWMDQETQYF
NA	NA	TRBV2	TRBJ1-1	TGTGCCAGCAGTGAAGCAGGCAGGTATGAAGCTTTCTTT	CASSEAGRYEAFF
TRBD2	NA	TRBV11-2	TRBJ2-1	TGTGCCAGCAGCTTAATGACTAGCTTACGTGGTGAGCAGTTCTTC	CASSLMTSLRGEQFF
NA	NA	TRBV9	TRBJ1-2	TGTGCCAGCAGCGAAGCGGCTGGTGGGGGGTATGGCTACACCTTC	CASSEAAGGGYGYTF
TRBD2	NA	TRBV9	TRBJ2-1	TGTGCCAGCAGCGTTTCTAGCGGAGGTTACTACAATGAGCAGTTCTTC	CASSVSSGGYYNEQFF
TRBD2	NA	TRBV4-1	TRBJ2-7	TGCGCCAGCAGCCAAGAGTATGGTAGCGGGGCCTTGCGGCAGTACTTC	CASSQEYGSGALRQYF
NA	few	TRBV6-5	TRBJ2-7	TGTGCCAGCAGTTATAGAGAGGCGGCAGGGTCCTACGAGCAGTACTTC	CASSYREAAGSYEQYF
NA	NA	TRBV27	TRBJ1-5	TGTGCCAGCGCTCCGGGACCCTTGGGCAATCAGCCCCAGCATTTT	CASAPGPLGNQPQHF
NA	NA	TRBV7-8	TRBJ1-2	TGTGCCAGCAGCTCAGGGGCTGGCTACACCTTC	CASSSGAGYTF